The 28 T cell receptor beta chains presented below share a single source sample, sequenced in a study of blood T cell repertoires in COVID-19. The data were produced by immunoSEQ multiplex PCR, yet TCRdb's version contains in-frame clones alone and is incomplete. The sample holds about 140,000 clones, around nine tenths seen once. Sequenced input: peripheral blood. These receptor sequences come from a human donor in a cohort sampled during active COVID-19.

The gene calls are TRBV2 and TRBJ1-3; no definite D call. Trimming removed 4 bases at V and 2 bases at J, with 9 bases between. The CDR3 is 14 residues long. The germline CDR1 and CDR2 sequences are SNHLY and FYNNEI. The CDR3 DNA reads TGTGCCAGCAGTGTTCACGGGACTGGAAACACCATATATTTT. It codes for CASSVHGTGNTIYF.

This clone was seen a handful of times. Other nucleotide sequences in the sample specify the same CDR3. In DNA form, the CDR3 reads TGTGCCAGCAGTCTAGGGACAGTTTCTGGGGCCAACGTCCTGACTTTC. It is translated as CASSLGTVSGANVLTF. V gene TRBV28 combines with J gene TRBJ2-6; 7 positions agree with TRBD1. This CDR3 is built from 16 residues. Germline-derived CDR1 and CDR2 are MDHEN and SYDVKM. V lost 5 bases and J lost 1; bases outside the gene matches: 5.

V is TRBV28 and J is TRBJ1-2; D is unresolved. Per germline, CDR1 MDHEN and CDR2 SYDVKM. The CDR3 consists of 13 residues. The germline V and J ends were trimmed by 6 bases and 1 base, with 9 bases remaining between them. DNA of the CDR3: TGTGCCAGCAGCTCTGGCCTTAACTATGGCTACACCTTC. This sequence encodes CASSSGLNYGYTF.

CDR3 in amino acids: CASSLRRLAGLTDTQYF. CDR3 DNA sequence: TGTGCCAGCAGTTTAAGAAGACTAGCGGGGCTCACAGATACGCAGTATTTT. The chain recombines TRBV28 with TRBJ2-3; 11 bases fit TRBD2. Germline CDR1 is MDHEN and CDR2 is SYDVKM. This CDR3 region has 17 residues. Unmatched junction bases numbered 6, after V lost 2 bases and J lost 2 bases.

This chain joins TRBV7-3 and TRBJ2-5, with D possibly TRBD2 on 6 matching bases. Trimming took 5 bases from V and 5 from J, leaving 15 bases between them. CDR3 size: 14 residues. Germline assignment: CDR1 SGHTA and CDR2 FQGTGA. The CDR3 nucleotides are TGTGCCAGCAGCCACCTCGGACGGGGGGAGACCCAGTACTTC. Amino acids: CASSHLGRGETQYF.

The V call is TRBV10-3, the J call TRBJ1-3, with D maybe TRBD1 (5 bases). The CDR3 totals 14 residues. V was trimmed by 4 bases and J by 2 bases, leaving 9 bases between them. The germline V gene has CDR1 ENHRY and CDR2 SYGVKD. The CDR3 DNA reads TGTGCCATCAGTGCACCGACAGCTGGAAACACCATATATTTT. Its protein is CAISAPTAGNTIYF.

The gene calls are TRBV7-9 and TRBJ2-5, with D tentatively TRBD1 (7 bases). The CDR3 runs to 16 residues. CDR1 is SEHNR, CDR2 FQNEAQ, per germline (reference sequence). With 5 bases removed from V and 1 base from J, the gap between germline ends came to 17 bases. This chain's CDR3 is CASSRRGRDPQETQYF. In nucleotides, the CDR3 is TGTGCCAGCAGCCGGAGGGGGCGGGATCCCCAAGAGACCCAGTACTTC. Based on the CDR3 plus reference TRBV7-9 and TRBJ2-5, the full variable domain is DTGVSQNPRHKITKRGQNVTFRCDPISEHNRLYWYRQTLGQGPEFLTYFQNEAQLEKSRLLSDRFSAERPKGSFSTLEIQRTEQGDSAMYLCASSRRGRDPQETQYFGPGTRLLVL.

This clone has only one observation. The chain couples TRBV7-6 to TRBJ2-1; the D gene is possibly TRBD1 (5 bases). CDR3 length: 17 amino acids. Germline-derived CDR1 and CDR2 are SGHVS and FNYEAQ. V dropped 0 bases and J dropped 8 bases, with 20 bases sitting between them. The CDR3 loop reads CASSLAGRSYQSDEQFF. CDR3 DNA: TGTGCCAGCAGCTTAGCGGGGCGGTCCTATCAGTCGGATGAGCAGTTCTTC.

The rearrangement links TRBV4-1 to TRBJ1-5; D uncertain. Between the trimmed V and J ends, which lost 7 bases and 0 bases, there was a span of 16 bases. The V gene's germline CDR1 is MGHRA and CDR2 YSYEKL. The CDR3 sequence is 16 residues long. In DNA, the CDR3 is TGCGCCAGCAAGCGGGCCCATAGACATAGCAATCAGCCCCAGCATTTT. Amino acids: CASKRAHRHSNQPQHF.

This clone was observed a handful of times. CDR3 region: CASSLRTSGVVEQFF. CDR3 nucleotide sequence: TGTGCCAGCAGCTTACGGACTAGCGGGGTTGTTGAGCAGTTCTTC. This chain uses TRBV3-1 (or the pseudogene TRBV3-2) with TRBJ2-1; 12 bases match TRBD2. CDR1 is LGHDT and CDR2 is YNNKEL in the germline V gene (reference sequence). With 5 bases clipped from V and 9 bases from J, the junction kept 8 bases outside the gene matches. This CDR3 has 15 residues.

The chain recombines TRBV5-1 with TRBJ1-2; D not certain. V was shortened by 0 bases and J by 4 bases, with 7 bases between the two germline ends. The germline gives CDR1 SGHRS, CDR2 YFSETQ. The CDR3 spans 13 residues. DNA for the CDR3: TGCGCCAGCAGCTTGGACAGTGGCTATGGCTACACCTTC. Protein: CASSLDSGYGYTF.

The chain couples TRBV15 to TRBJ2-2, with 7 bases aligning to TRBD1. Germline V gene sequence: CDR1 LNHNV, CDR2 YYDKDF (reference sequence). V lost 1 base to trimming and J lost 7 bases; unmatched junction nucleotides: 9. This CDR3 has 16 amino acids. CDR3 loop: CATSRGGTGAHGELFF. The DNA of the CDR3 is TGTGCCACCAGCAGAGGAGGAACAGGGGCCCACGGGGAGCTGTTTTTT.

The rearrangement links TRBV7-2 to TRBJ2-5; TRBD2 matches at 9 bases. Trimming cost V 5 bases and J 2 bases; bases outside gene matches: 3. CDR1 and CDR2 (germline): SGHTA, FQGNSA. CDR3 length: 14 amino acids. CDR3 coding DNA: TGTGCCAGCAGCCGCGGGGGGGCGCAAGAGACCCAGTACTTC. Amino acid sequence: CASSRGGAQETQYF.

J is TRBJ1-4 and V is TRBV12-3 or TRBV12-4; D is unresolved. This CDR3 comprises 13 residues. Trimming shortened V by 2 bases and J by 8 bases, and 9 bases separated the two germline ends. The CDR3 bases are TGTGCCAGCAGTTTACTGTCGAGCGAAAAACTGTTTTTT. It specifies CASSLLSSEKLFF.

The chain carries TRBV5-6 and TRBJ2-7; 12 positions match TRBD1. This CDR3 is 15 amino acids long. The V and J ends lost 2 bases and 5 bases, in that order; junction bases with no gene match: 5. Germline V CDR1 and CDR2: SGHDT, YYEEEE. The CDR3, as DNA: TGTGCCAGCAGCTTCAGGGGGACAGGGGGCCACGAGCAGTACTTC. It encodes CASSFRGTGGHEQYF.

The chain employs TRBV4-1 and TRBJ1-5; D may be TRBD1 (5 bases). CDR1 and CDR2 (germline): MGHRA, YSYEKL. The V end was cut by 1 base, the J end by 4 bases, with 14 bases between. The CDR3 sequence is 16 residues long. CDR3 sequence: CASSQGGKGINQPQHF. The CDR3 bases are TGCGCCAGCAGCCAAGGGGGAAAGGGGATAAATCAGCCCCAGCATTTT.

The chain recombines TRBV3-1 (or the pseudogene TRBV3-2) with TRBJ2-7; TRBD1 matches 7 bases. CDR1 and CDR2 from the germline V gene are LGHDT and YNNKEL (reference sequence). With V trimmed by 3 bases and J by 7 bases, 9 bases remained unmatched. This CDR3 comprises 14 residues. This CDR3 reads CASSQARTGREQYF. As DNA, the CDR3 is TGTGCCAGCAGCCAGGCCCGGACAGGAAGGGAGCAGTACTTC.

The rearrangement joins TRBV11-1 to TRBJ2-3, with 9 bases fitting TRBD2. J lost 2 bases, V lost 5 bases, and 2 bases had no gene match. The CDR3 consists of 14 residues. The germline V gene has CDR1 SGHAT and CDR2 FQDESV (reference sequence). The DNA for the CDR3 is TGTGCCAGCAGCCGACTAGCGGTCACAGATACGCAGTATTTT. This sequence encodes CASSRLAVTDTQYF. Full variable domain (outside the CDR3, taken from reference TRBV11-1 and TRBJ2-3): EAEVAQSPRYKITEKSQAVAFWCDPISGHATLYWYRQILGQGPELLVQFQDESVVDDSQLPKDRFSAERLKGVDSTLKIQPAELGDSAMYLCASSRLAVTDTQYFGPGTRLTVL.

This sequence joins TRBV14 and TRBJ2-7; D might be TRBD2 (6 bases). Trimming cost V 1 base and J 1 base, with 14 bases left between them. Germline CDR1 is SGHDN and CDR2 is FVKESK. The CDR3 length is 16 residues. CDR3 protein: CASSQVHLAQSYEQYF. Here the CDR3 DNA reads TGTGCCAGCAGCCAAGTGCACCTAGCGCAGTCCTACGAGCAGTACTTC.

The gene calls are TRBV28 and TRBJ1-6, with 8 positions matching TRBD1. The CDR3 contains 15 residues. The germline V gene encodes CDR1 MDHEN and CDR2 SYDVKM. J lost 9 bases, V lost 6 bases, and 10 bases had no gene match. This CDR3 is CASRMDRVASSPLHF. CDR3 nucleotide sequence: TGTGCCAGCAGAATGGACAGGGTGGCTAGTTCACCCCTCCACTTT.

J is TRBJ2-2 and V is TRBV15; 7 nucleotides align to TRBD2. This CDR3 comprises 14 residues. Trimming removed 9 bases from V and 6 bases from J; junction bases left unmatched: 10. Germline V gives CDR1 LNHNV, CDR2 YYDKDF (reference sequence). Here the CDR3 reads CATGPGGSPGELFF. The CDR3 nucleotides read TGTGCCACGGGGCCGGGAGGATCCCCCGGGGAGCTGTTTTTT.

This chain uses TRBV18 with TRBJ1-1; D might be TRBD1 (6 bases). The V gene lost 2 bases and the J gene lost 4 bases, with 11 bases spanning the gap. The CDR3 is made up of 14 amino acids. Germline CDR1 KGHSH, CDR2 LQKENI. CDR3 residues: CASSPGRGGTEAFF. In DNA, the CDR3 is TGTGCCAGCTCACCAGGCAGGGGTGGCACTGAAGCTTTCTTT.

The chain is built from TRBV13 and TRBJ2-7, with 7 bases aligning to TRBD1. Germline CDR1 reads PRHDT; CDR2 reads FYEKMQ (reference sequence). J was trimmed by 3 bases and V by 5 bases; bases with no gene match: 4. The CDR3 consists of 13 residues. CDR3 region: CASSPDRDYEQYF. As DNA, the CDR3 is TGTGCCAGCAGCCCCGACAGGGACTACGAGCAGTACTTC.

The genes are TRBV7-2 and TRBJ1-5; D remains unclear. The CDR3 has 12 amino acids. Germline V gene sequence: CDR1 SGHTA, CDR2 FQGNSA. The ends were cut back, 3 bases at V and 4 bases at J, with 4 bases in the middle. The CDR3 loop reads CASSFRNQPQHF. CDR3 bases: TGTGCCAGCAGCTTCCGTAATCAGCCCCAGCATTTT. Full variable domain (missing parts from reference TRBV7-2 and TRBJ1-5): GAGVSQSPSNKVTEKGKDVELRCDPISGHTALYWYRQSLGQGLEFLIYFQGNSAPDKSGLPSDRFSAERTGGSVSTLTIQRTQQEDSAVYLCASSFRNQPQHFGDGTRLSIL.

The chain is built from TRBV28 and TRBJ2-3; TRBD1 aligns across 7 bases. V lost 4 bases, J lost 0 bases, and 1 base stayed unmatched. Per germline, CDR1 MDHEN and CDR2 SYDVKM. This CDR3 contains 14 residues. CDR3 residues: CASSSGQSTDTQYF. CDR3 nucleotide sequence: TGTGCCAGCAGTTCGGGACAGAGCACAGATACGCAGTATTTT.

This chain uses TRBV7-2 with TRBJ1-1; D is unclear. The CDR3 runs 14 residues. The V end lost 5 bases, the J end lost 0 bases, and 10 bases lay between the germline ends. Germline CDR1 is SGHTA and CDR2 is FQGNSA. Here the CDR3 DNA reads TGTGCCAGCAGCGGCCAAACACTGAACACTGAAGCTTTCTTT. It specifies CASSGQTLNTEAFF.

As DNA, the CDR3 is TGTGCCAGCAGCTCCGAGAACACAGATACGCAGTATTTT. Translating gives CASSSENTDTQYF. The gene calls are TRBV7-6 and TRBJ2-3; no definite D call. Trimming left V 4 bases short and J 2 bases short, with 7 bases between. CDR3 length equals 13 residues. Germline V gives CDR1 SGHVS, CDR2 FNYEAQ.

The V and J genes are TRBV19 and TRBJ1-5; 7 nucleotides agree with TRBD1. V dropped 5 bases and J dropped 6; count of bases not matched to a gene: 4. The CDR3 is made up of 13 amino acids. From germline, CDR1 is LNHDA and CDR2 SQIVND (reference sequence). The CDR3 sequence is CASSYRGTQPQHF. For the CDR3, the DNA is TGTGCCAGTAGTTACAGGGGTACTCAGCCCCAGCATTTT. Based on the CDR3 plus reference TRBV19 and TRBJ1-5, the full variable domain is DGGITQSPKYLFRKEGQNVTLSCEQNLNHDAMYWYRQDPGQGLRLIYYSQIVNDFQKGDIAEGYSVSREKKESFPLTVTSAQKNPTAFYLCASSYRGTQPQHFGDGTRLSIL.